Reported below is one TCR beta chain. No antigen is known for it. The junction departs from the called germline gene at one end, perhaps through a read error. These data are taken from a study of CD8+CD57+ T cells in acquired aplastic anemia. Looking at the study overall: Yields of DNA that came from sorted CD4+ and CD8+ cells averaged roughly 3.3 ug.

All patients picked for sequencing had shown, by flow cytometry, an expansion of CD8+CD57+ cells. Severe acquired aplastic anemia was present in every patient. In germline, CDR1 is SEHNR, CDR2 FQNEAQ (reference sequence). The CDR3 extends over 14 amino acids. Whole-study findings and limits: Overlap between patients and controls comprised 25 to 35 CD8+ CDR3 sequences. Patients versus controls showed no significant CD8+ Simpson's diversity difference.

It was genomic DNA that served as the template for profiling TCR beta VDJ and CDR3. TCRdb fed the reads into MiXCR, producing one record per CDR3 protein. The sample contains approximately 250,000 distinct CDR3 sequences, approximately 79% of which appear only once. The V gene is TRBV7-9, the J gene TRBJ2-3; TRBD2 might be the D (6 bases). The sample taken for sequencing was sorted CD4+, CD8+, or CD8+CD57+ T cells (not recorded which) from PBMCs. The TCR was taken from a human donor with aplastic anemia. The CDR3 sequence is CASSSGGGPFTLDF. DNA for the CDR3: TGTGCCAGCAGCTCTGGGGGAGGTCCCTTTACGCTGGATTTT.